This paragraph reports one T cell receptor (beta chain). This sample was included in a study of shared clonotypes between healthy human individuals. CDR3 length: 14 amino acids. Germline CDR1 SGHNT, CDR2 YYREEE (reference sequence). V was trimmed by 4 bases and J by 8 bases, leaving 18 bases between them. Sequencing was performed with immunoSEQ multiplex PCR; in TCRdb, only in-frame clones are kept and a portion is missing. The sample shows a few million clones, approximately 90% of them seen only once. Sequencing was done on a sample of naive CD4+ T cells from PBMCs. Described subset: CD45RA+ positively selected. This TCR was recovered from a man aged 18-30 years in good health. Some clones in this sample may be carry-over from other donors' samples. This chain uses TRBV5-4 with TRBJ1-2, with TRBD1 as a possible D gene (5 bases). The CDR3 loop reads CASSIDSAGGGYTF. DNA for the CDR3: TGTGCCAGCAGCATAGACAGCGCGGGTGGGGGCTACACCTTC.